This entry lists 22 T cell receptor beta chains sequenced from one sample in a study of CD8 T cells in Susac syndrome. Random hexamers primed reverse transcription of about 0.5 to 1 ug RNA. Each CDR3 protein gets one entry after TCRdb re-called the immunoSEQ multiplex PCR reads with MiXCR. The table shows roughly 300,000 distinct CDR3 sequences, with approximately 81% occurring only once. Sequencing was carried out using CD8+ T cells from PBMCs. The source of these receptors is a human donor with multiple sclerosis.

Points on this clonotype: It may be a read error: a sequence one base away is much more abundant. The rearrangement uses TRBV5-6 and TRBJ2-7, with 12 bases that match TRBD2. The junction had 0 bases not matched to a gene; V was cut back by 5 bases and J by 6 bases. Germline-derived CDR1 and CDR2 are SGHDT and YYEEEE. This CDR3 is 12 amino acids long. The CDR3 DNA reads as TGTGCCAGCAGACTAGCGGGAGGCGAGCAGTACTTC. This sequence encodes CASRLAGGEQYF.

Here the CDR3 DNA reads TGTGCCAGCAGTTTAGAGACAGCGTACAATGAGCAGTTCTTC. This encodes CASSLETAYNEQFF. This sequence joins TRBV28 and TRBJ2-1; TRBD1 might be the D (5 bases). Trimming stripped 2 bases from V and 4 bases from J, with 9 bases between. Germline values: CDR1 MDHEN, CDR2 SYDVKM. There are 14 residues in the CDR3.

The sample holds one count of this clonotype. The chain links TRBV2 to TRBJ2-7; no firm D call. Trimming cost V 5 bases and J 4 bases, with 18 bases left between them. CDR1 is SNHLY and CDR2 is FYNNEI in the germline V gene. This CDR3 spans 15 amino acids. The CDR3 region is CASSPPPIDTYEQYF. CDR3 coding DNA: TGTGCCAGCAGTCCCCCCCCCATTGACACTTACGAGCAGTACTTC. Variable domain in full (rest from reference TRBV2 and TRBJ2-7): EPEVTQTPSHQVTQMGQEVILRCVPISNHLYFYWYRQILGQKVEFLVSFYNNEISEKSEIFDDQFSVERPDGSNFTLKIRSTKLEDSAMYFCASSPPPIDTYEQYFGPGTRLTVT.

The V and J genes are TRBV6-1 and TRBJ2-5, with 12 bases aligning to TRBD2. The germline V gene encodes CDR1 MNHNS and CDR2 SASEGT. After removal of 0 bases from V and 5 bases from J, the junction contained 10 bases not matched to a gene. The length of the CDR3 is 18 residues. DNA for the CDR3: TGTGCCAGCAGTGAAGCTCCTCTTCTAGCGGGAGGGACGGAGACCCAGTACTTC. This gives the protein CASSEAPLLAGGTETQYF.

V and J are TRBV10-3 and TRBJ2-1; 7 bases fit TRBD1. V lost 5 bases and J lost 8; bases outside the gene matches: 9. Germline-derived CDR1 and CDR2 are ENHRY and SYGVKD. This CDR3 is 14 amino acids long. The CDR3 DNA follows: TGTGCCATCAGTCTACAGGGGTTTGACGATGAGCAGTTCTTC. Amino acids: CAISLQGFDDEQFF.

In nucleotides, the CDR3 is TGTGCCAGCAGTTTCCGGCGGGGGGGTACCGGGGAGCTGTTTTTT. Translated: CASSFRRGGTGELFF. The chain employs TRBV28 and TRBJ2-2; 9 bases are a match to TRBD2. This CDR3 has 15 residues. Germline V lookup: CDR1 MDHEN, CDR2 SYDVKM. Unmatched junction bases numbered 4, after V lost 3 bases and J lost 5 bases. Complete variable domain (other parts from reference TRBV28 and TRBJ2-2): DVKVTQSSRYLVKRTGEKVFLECVQDMDHENMFWYRQDPGLGLRLIYFSYDVKMKEKGDIPEGYSVSREKKERFSLILESASTNQTSMYLCASSFRRGGTGELFFGEGSRLTVL.

The chain employs TRBV25-1 and TRBJ1-1; TRBD1 is a possible D gene (5 bases). The CDR3 covers 15 residues. V was cut by 0 bases and J by 8 bases, with 16 bases left in between. Germline V gives CDR1 MGHDK, CDR2 SYGVNS. The CDR3 loop reads CASSEYPLGRDEAFF. CDR3 DNA: TGTGCCAGCAGTGAATATCCCCTGGGACGGGACGAAGCTTTCTTT. The variable domain in full, completed from reference TRBV25-1 and TRBJ1-1, reads EADIYQTPRYLVIGTGKKITLECSQTMGHDKMYWYQQDPGMELHLIHYSYGVNSTEKGDLSSESTVSRIRTEHFPLTLESARPSHTSQYLCASSEYPLGRDEAFFGQGTRLTVV.

This chain links TRBV9 with TRBJ2-2; 11 nucleotides agree with TRBD2. Germline CDR1 is SGDLS and CDR2 is YYNGEE. V was pared by 2 bases and J by 1 base, with 16 bases of the junction left unmatched. The CDR3 runs to 21 residues. The CDR3 sequence is CASSVHLAGGPVERNTGELFF. CDR3 nucleotides: TGTGCCAGCAGCGTTCACTTAGCGGGAGGGCCCGTTGAACGGAACACCGGGGAGCTGTTTTTT.

V is TRBV13 and J is TRBJ1-4; D is possibly TRBD1 (5 bases). This CDR3 comprises 13 residues. Per germline, CDR1 PRHDT and CDR2 FYEKMQ (reference sequence). V was shortened by 7 bases and J by 6 bases, with 12 bases between the two germline ends. CDR3 nucleotides: TGTGCCAGCAATAGGGACGGGGATGAAAAACTGTTTTTT. Its translation is CASNRDGDEKLFF.

V is TRBV27 and J is TRBJ2-1, with D tentatively TRBD2 (5 bases). From germline, CDR1 is MNHEY and CDR2 SMNVEV (reference sequence). V lost 3 bases and J 6 bases, leaving 15 bases between the germline ends. This CDR3 region has 15 residues. CDR3 DNA sequence: TGTGCCAGCAGTTTGTTCCCCCGGGGTGTCAATGAGCAGTTCTTC. Translation gives CASSLFPRGVNEQFF.

The rearrangement links TRBV6-5 to TRBJ2-3, with 14 bases identical to TRBD2. The J segment lost 0 bases and the V segment lost 2 bases, leaving 4 bases of the junction unmatched. Germline CDR1 and CDR2: MNHEY and SVGAGI. This CDR3 spans 18 amino acids. This chain's CDR3 is CASSYKGLAGASTDTQYF. The DNA of the CDR3 is TGTGCCAGCAGTTACAAGGGACTAGCGGGAGCCAGCACAGATACGCAGTATTTT.

The chain links TRBV9 to TRBJ1-1; no reliable D call. The germline V and J ends were trimmed by 4 bases and 1 base, with 11 bases remaining between them. The CDR3 loop spans 14 amino acids. Germline CDR1 SGDLS, CDR2 YYNGEE. The CDR3 loop reads CASSIRASNTEAFF. The CDR3 bases are TGTGCCAGCAGCATTAGGGCCTCGAACACTGAAGCTTTCTTT.

This chain links TRBV7-9 with TRBJ2-7, with D unclear. The CDR3 spans 12 residues. V was shortened by 5 bases and J by 5 bases, with 10 bases between the two germline ends. Germline V gene lookup returns CDR1 SEHNR and CDR2 FQNEAQ (reference sequence). CDR3: CASSPSAHEQYF. In nucleotides, the CDR3 is TGTGCCAGCAGCCCATCCGCCCACGAGCAGTACTTC.

The V call is TRBV4-1, the J call TRBJ2-7; 9 positions match TRBD1. With V trimmed by 1 base and J by 4 bases, 5 bases remained unmatched. The CDR3 runs 15 residues. Germline values: CDR1 MGHRA, CDR2 YSYEKL. The chain's CDR3 is CASSQGTGAPYEQYF. CDR3 nucleotides: TGCGCCAGCAGCCAAGGGACAGGGGCTCCATACGAGCAGTACTTC.

The genes are TRBV6-5 and TRBJ1-2, with D possibly being TRBD1 (5 bases). Germline-derived CDR1 and CDR2 are MNHEY and SVGAGI. The ends were cut back, 4 bases at V and 4 bases at J, with 13 bases in the middle. CDR3 length: 14 residues. CDR3 region: CASSSDGGGYGYTF. The CDR3 coding sequence is TGTGCCAGCAGTTCTGACGGGGGTGGCTATGGCTACACCTTC.

The chain has TRBV12-3 or TRBV12-4 and TRBJ2-1, with 7 positions matching TRBD1. V lost 6 bases and J lost 6; bases outside the gene matches: 11. The CDR3 contains 15 residues. CDR3 coding DNA: TGTGCCAGCAGCCTACAGGGGTCGCGGGTCAATGAGCAGTTCTTC. It codes for CASSLQGSRVNEQFF.

V usage is TRBV7-9 and J usage is TRBJ1-4; the D gene is possibly TRBD1 (5 bases). This CDR3 is 14 amino acids long. Germline CDR1 reads SEHNR; CDR2 reads FQNEAQ (reference sequence). The germline V and J ends were trimmed by 5 bases and 8 bases, with 15 bases remaining between them. The CDR3 loop is CASSKDSSREKLFF. DNA of the CDR3: TGTGCCAGCAGCAAAGACAGTTCCAGGGAAAAACTGTTTTTT.

The chain is built from TRBV5-1 and TRBJ2-2; D is ambiguous. V lost 2 bases to trimming and J lost 1 base, with 12 bases between them. Looked up from germline, CDR1 is SGHRS and CDR2 is YFSETQ. This CDR3 has 16 residues. CDR3 loop: CASSFSPDGNTGELFF. CDR3 sequence (DNA): TGCGCCAGCAGCTTCTCGCCTGATGGGAACACCGGGGAGCTGTTTTTT.

The V gene is TRBV5-1, the J gene TRBJ2-1; 12 bases align to TRBD2. Germline loops: CDR1 SGHRS, CDR2 YFSETQ. Unmatched junction bases numbered 10, after V lost 0 bases and J lost 6 bases. This CDR3 is built from 18 residues. The CDR3 DNA reads TGCGCCAGCAGCTTGGCCATAGGAGCGGGACTAGCGGGCAATGAGCAGTTCTTC. It is translated as CASSLAIGAGLAGNEQFF.

The V call is TRBV20-1, the J call TRBJ2-7, with 9 bases fitting TRBD1. This CDR3 is built from 11 residues. J was trimmed by 6 bases and V by 6 bases; bases with no gene match: 3. Germline assignment: CDR1 DFQATT and CDR2 SNEGSKA (reference sequence). The CDR3 spells CSAQGAVEQYF. CDR3 sequence (DNA): TGCAGTGCACAGGGGGCTGTCGAGCAGTACTTC.

V and J are TRBV27 and TRBJ2-7; 9 bases match TRBD1. Germline V CDR1 and CDR2: MNHEY, SMNVEV (reference sequence). J was trimmed by 3 bases and V by 7 bases; bases with no gene match: 10. The CDR3 has 15 amino acids. CDR3 in amino acids: CASIHLQGAVYEQYF. The CDR3 DNA reads TGTGCCAGCATCCATTTACAGGGGGCTGTCTACGAGCAGTACTTC.

The chain uses TRBV24-1 and TRBJ2-7; no firm D call. This CDR3 has 14 amino acids. The V gene lost 5 bases and the J gene lost 6 bases, with 16 bases spanning the gap. Germline V CDR1 and CDR2: KGHDR, SFDVKD. CDR3 sequence (DNA): TGTGCCACCAGTGCTCCCCACTCCGGACGCGAGCAGTACTTC. Protein: CATSAPHSGREQYF.